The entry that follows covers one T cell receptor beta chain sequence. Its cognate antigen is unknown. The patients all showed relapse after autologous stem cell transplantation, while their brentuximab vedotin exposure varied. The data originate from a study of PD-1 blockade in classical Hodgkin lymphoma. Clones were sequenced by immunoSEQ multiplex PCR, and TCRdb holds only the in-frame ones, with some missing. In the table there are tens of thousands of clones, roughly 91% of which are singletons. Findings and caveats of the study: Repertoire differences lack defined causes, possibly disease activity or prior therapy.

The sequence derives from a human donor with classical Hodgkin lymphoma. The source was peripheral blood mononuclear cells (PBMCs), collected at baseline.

CDR3 DNA: TGTGCCAGCAGTTTATCTGGTGCAGGGGCATACGAGCAGTACTTC. It yields the protein CASSLSGAGAYEQYF. The chain has TRBV27 and TRBJ2-7; TRBD1 might be the D (6 bases). Trimming stripped 0 bases from V and 4 bases from J, with 13 bases between. From germline, CDR1 is MNHEY and CDR2 SMNVEV (reference sequence). This CDR3 is built from 15 residues.